This T cell receptor (beta chain) comes out of a study of tumor-infiltrating lymphocytes in primary liver carcinoma. The overall study: Productive TCRbeta reads per sample were roughly 3.5 to 7.13 million, not differing by tissue.

Study-wide results and limits: When set against blood, tumors had a significantly higher top-250-clone fraction (p = 0.039). There were only about 7-25% of top clones found in all five tumor regions.

A constant-region primer primed TCR beta cDNA synthesis from about 530 ng of total RNA. Construction of TCR beta libraries relied on three successive nested multiplex PCR rounds employing slightly modified ARM-PCR. Primers for the first two PCR rounds were TRBV1-TRBV30 forward primers and a C-beta reverse primer (roughly 10 cycles per round). Using its own MiXCR run on the multiplex PCR reads, TCRdb lists one record per CDR3 protein. The data show nearly 45,000 distinct CDR3 sequences, around 70% seen once. This CDR3 is built from 16 residues. Germline V lookup: CDR1 SEHNR, CDR2 FQNEAQ (reference sequence). A word on this clonotype: The target antigen is unknown. At one boundary the junction diverges from the germline segment, which might be a read error.

Investigators took RNA and DNA out together from 20-30 mg of unsorted bulk tissue. There were over 90% viable tumor cells in every single sample of tumor. Source material: liver tumor tissue from sampling region 2. Subset here: tumor region T2, inferior pole. V is TRBV7-9 and J is TRBJ1-2; 7 nucleotides align to TRBD1. The clonotype originates from a middle-aged man with primary liver carcinoma and hepatitis B virus infection. CDR3: CASSLATVGTAYGYTF. CDR3 bases: TGTGCCAGCAGCTTAGCGACTGTAGGGACAGCTTATGGCTACACTTTC.